This TCR beta chain came from a study of PD-L1 blockade in urothelial cancer. Overall study context: The study started patients on atezolizumab in the mid-2010s, giving 1,200 mg intravenously every 3 weeks.

Time point indicated: pretreatment peripheral blood. Patients presented with locally advanced or metastatic urothelial carcinoma. In regard to this clone: Antigen unknown.

The CDR3 loop spans 15 amino acids. The V gene's germline CDR1 is SGHTA and CDR2 FQGTGA. V dropped 6 bases and J dropped 1; count of bases not matched to a gene: 6. Points from the study as a whole: Durable benefit was linked to greater 3-week expansion of tumor-associated blood clones.

Repertoires were generated with immunoSEQ multiplex PCR, while TCRdb's copy carries only in-frame clones and drops some. The table lists tens of thousands of clones, 90% of them singletons. The clonotype comes from a man in his 70s with urothelial cancer. The chain joins TRBV7-3 to TRBJ2-3; TRBD2 aligns across 8 bases. Sequenced material: PBMCs, taken around atezolizumab (anti-PD-L1) treatment. Written as DNA, the CDR3 is TGTGCCAGCAGACCAGCGGGAGTCCGCACAGATACGCAGTATTTT. Translation gives CASRPAGVRTDTQYF.